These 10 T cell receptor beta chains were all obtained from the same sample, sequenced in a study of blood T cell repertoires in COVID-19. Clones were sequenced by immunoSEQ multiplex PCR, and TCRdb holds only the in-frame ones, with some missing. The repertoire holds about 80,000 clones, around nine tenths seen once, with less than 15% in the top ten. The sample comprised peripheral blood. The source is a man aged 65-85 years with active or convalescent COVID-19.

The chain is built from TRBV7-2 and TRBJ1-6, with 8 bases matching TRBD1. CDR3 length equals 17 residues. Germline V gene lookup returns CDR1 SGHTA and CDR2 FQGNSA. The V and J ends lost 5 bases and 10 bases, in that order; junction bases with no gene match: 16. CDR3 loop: CASSAVGGTGQGSPLHF. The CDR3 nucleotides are TGTGCCAGCAGCGCCGTAGGGGGGACAGGACAGGGATCACCCCTCCACTTT.

CDR3 in DNA: TGTGCCAGCAGCTTAGCGCTTCGAGGGAGCTCCTACAATGAGCAGTTCTTC. Protein sequence: CASSLALRGSSYNEQFF. The chain recombines TRBV7-8 with TRBJ2-1, with a weak D call TRBD2 (5 bases). Trimming cost V 0 bases and J 0 bases, with 12 bases left between them. CDR3 length: 17 residues. Germline-derived CDR1 and CDR2 are SGHVS and FQNEAQ.

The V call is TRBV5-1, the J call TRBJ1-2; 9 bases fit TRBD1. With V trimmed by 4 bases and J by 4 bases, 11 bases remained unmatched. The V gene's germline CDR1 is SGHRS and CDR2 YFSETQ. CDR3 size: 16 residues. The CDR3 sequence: CASSARDREMGYGYTF. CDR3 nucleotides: TGCGCCAGCAGCGCCCGGGACAGGGAAATGGGCTATGGCTACACCTTC.

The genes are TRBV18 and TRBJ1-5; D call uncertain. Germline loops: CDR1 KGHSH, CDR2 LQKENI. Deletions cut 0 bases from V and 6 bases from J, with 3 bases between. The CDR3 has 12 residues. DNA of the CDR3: TGTGCCAGCTCACCACCGGCTCAGCCCCAGCATTTT. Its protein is CASSPPAQPQHF.

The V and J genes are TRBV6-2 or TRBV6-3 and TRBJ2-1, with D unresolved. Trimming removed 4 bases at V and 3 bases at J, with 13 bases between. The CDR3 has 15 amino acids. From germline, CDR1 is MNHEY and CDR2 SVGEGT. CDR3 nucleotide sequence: TGTGCCAGCAGTTTTCGCCAAACTTACTACAATGAGCAGTTCTTC. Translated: CASSFRQTYYNEQFF.

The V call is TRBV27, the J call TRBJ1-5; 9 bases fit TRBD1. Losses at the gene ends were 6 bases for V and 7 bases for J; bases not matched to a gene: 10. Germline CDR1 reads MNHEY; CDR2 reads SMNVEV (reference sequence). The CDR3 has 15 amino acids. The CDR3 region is CASSGRDRVSQPQHF. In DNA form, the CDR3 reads TGTGCCAGCAGCGGCCGGGACAGGGTATCACAGCCCCAGCATTTT.

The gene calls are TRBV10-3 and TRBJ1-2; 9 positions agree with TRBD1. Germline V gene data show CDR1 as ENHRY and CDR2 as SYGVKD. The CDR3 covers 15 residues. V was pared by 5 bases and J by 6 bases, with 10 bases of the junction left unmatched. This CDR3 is CAISKPGQGSDGYTF. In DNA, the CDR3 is TGTGCCATCAGTAAGCCGGGACAGGGTTCGGATGGCTACACCTTC.

This chain's CDR3 is CASSLWESTGNSGNTIYF. CDR3 coding DNA: TGTGCCAGCAGTTTATGGGAGTCGACAGGGAACTCTGGAAACACCATATATTTT. The chain joins TRBV28 to TRBJ1-3; 7 bases match TRBD1. CDR1 MDHEN and CDR2 SYDVKM come from the germline V gene. The CDR3 spans 18 residues. Trimming took 0 bases from V and 0 from J; bases not matched to a gene: 8.

Written as DNA, the CDR3 is TGTGCCAGCAGACACCGAGGGAACTATAATTCACCCCTCCACTTT. It is translated as CASRHRGNYNSPLHF. This chain connects TRBV6-5 to TRBJ1-6; D gene ambiguous. Germline CDR1 MNHEY, CDR2 SVGAGI. The CDR3 runs to 15 residues. V was pared by 6 bases and J by 3 bases, with 12 bases between.

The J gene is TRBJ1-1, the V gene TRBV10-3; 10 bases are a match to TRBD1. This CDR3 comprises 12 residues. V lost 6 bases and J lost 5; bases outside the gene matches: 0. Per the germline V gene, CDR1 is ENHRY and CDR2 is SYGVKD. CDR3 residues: CAIRDRGTEAFF. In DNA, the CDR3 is TGTGCCATCAGGGACAGGGGGACTGAAGCTTTCTTT.